This T cell receptor (beta chain) was captured in a study of beta chain features in type 1 diabetes. What was sequenced were expressed TCRB transcripts, since all of the isolated RNA had been reverse transcribed. The method was immunoSEQ multiplex PCR; TCRdb's version includes in-frame clones alone and lacks a portion of them. The sample lists 300,000 to 350,000 clones, 15% to 20% occurring once. General observations from the study: Short templates might get an advantage during PCR, and this would be equal in patients and controls.

As to this clone: Its cognate antigen is unknown.

The V and J ends lost 5 bases and 9 bases respectively, with 11 bases between them. Germline values: CDR1 SGHTA, CDR2 FQGNSA. This CDR3 spans 11 amino acids. The chain recombines TRBV7-2 with TRBJ2-7; D remains ambiguous. Sequences were obtained from naive CD4+ T cells from blood. The origin of this receptor is a woman under 30 in good health. The CDR3 region is CASSHPGGQYF. In nucleotides, the CDR3 is TGTGCCAGCAGCCATCCCGGTGGGCAGTACTTC.